These T cell receptor beta chains were read from a single sample in a study of blood T cell repertoires in COVID-19. Some clones are missing from TCRdb's copy, which holds only in-frame ones; the method was immunoSEQ multiplex PCR. The repertoire consists of 40,000 to 55,000 clones, with 84% occurring once and the leading ten covering around 8%. The sample comprised peripheral blood. The receptor set was obtained from a human donor in a cohort sampled during active COVID-19. CDR3s include the opening cysteine and the closing phenylalanine or tryptophan. Fields, in order: clone size, J gene, D gene, V gene, CDR3 DNA, CDR3 protein. A D gene is named only where the DNA matches it firmly. Rows give clone size only sometimes, using once, few, many, or a class for an expanded clone.

clone size: -
J gene: TRBJ2-1
D gene: TRBD1
V gene: TRBV11-2
CDR3 DNA: TGTGCCAGCAGCAACTTAGGGGCGGGTAGGGGGCTCTATGTTGAGCAGTTCTTC
CDR3 protein: CASSNLGAGRGLYVEQFF

clone size: -
J gene: TRBJ2-1
D gene: TRBD2
V gene: TRBV7-2
CDR3 DNA: TGTGCCAGCAGCTTACAAGCGGGAGGGCCATTTCATGAGCAGTTCTTC
CDR3 protein: CASSLQAGGPFHEQFF

clone size: -
J gene: TRBJ2-5
D gene: -
V gene: TRBV5-1
CDR3 DNA: TGCGCCAGCAGCCCACAGGGTTCAAGAGAGACCCAGTACTTC
CDR3 protein: CASSPQGSRETQYF

clone size: -
J gene: TRBJ1-4
D gene: -
V gene: TRBV5-5
CDR3 DNA: TGTGCCAGCAGCTTGGAAGGGACACGGGCTAATGAAAAACTGTTTTTT
CDR3 protein: CASSLEGTRANEKLFF

clone size: -
J gene: TRBJ2-7
D gene: TRBD1
V gene: TRBV6-2/TRBV6-3
CDR3 DNA: TGTGCCAGCAGTTCGCGTGGACAGGGGTTCCACGAGCAGTACTTC
CDR3 protein: CASSSRGQGFHEQYF

clone size: -
J gene: TRBJ2-3
D gene: -
V gene: TRBV5-1
CDR3 DNA: TGCGCCAGCAGCTTCACAGACCCAAGCACAGATACGCAGTATTTT
CDR3 protein: CASSFTDPSTDTQYF

clone size: -
J gene: TRBJ2-3
D gene: TRBD2
V gene: TRBV13
CDR3 DNA: TGTGCCAGCAGCTTAGGGCCCCCGGGACTAGGTAGAGGAGATACGCAGTATTTT
CDR3 protein: CASSLGPPGLGRGDTQYF

clone size: -
J gene: TRBJ2-7
D gene: TRBD1
V gene: TRBV6-1
CDR3 DNA: TGTGCCAGCAGTGACCTCGGCAGGGGGCAAGAGCAGTACTTC
CDR3 protein: CASSDLGRGQEQYF

clone size: -
J gene: TRBJ1-4
D gene: -
V gene: TRBV24-1
CDR3 DNA: TGTGCCACCAGTGATGGGCCCTCTAATGAAAAACTGTTTTTT
CDR3 protein: CATSDGPSNEKLFF

clone size: -
J gene: TRBJ1-2
D gene: -
V gene: TRBV11-2
CDR3 DNA: TGTGCCAGCAGCTGGGTTGCTGAGGACTATGGCTACACCTTC
CDR3 protein: CASSWVAEDYGYTF

clone size: -
J gene: TRBJ1-5
D gene: -
V gene: TRBV7-4
CDR3 DNA: TGTGCCAGCAGCTTAGCAGCTCCGGGGCCCCAGCATTTT
CDR3 protein: CASSLAAPGPQHF

clone size: -
J gene: TRBJ2-7
D gene: TRBD2
V gene: TRBV4-1
CDR3 DNA: TGCGCCAGCAGCCTCAGGACTAGCGGAGAGACCGTCTCCTACGAGCAGTACTTC
CDR3 protein: CASSLRTSGETVSYEQYF

clone size: -
J gene: TRBJ1-1
D gene: TRBD1
V gene: TRBV6-5
CDR3 DNA: TGTGCCAGCAGTTACGAACAGGGGGCTGCGAACACTGAAGCTTTCTTT
CDR3 protein: CASSYEQGAANTEAFF

clone size: once
J gene: TRBJ2-7
D gene: -
V gene: TRBV7-9
CDR3 DNA: TGTGCCAGCAGCTTACAGGGGAAGGTCTACGAGCAGTACTTC
CDR3 protein: CASSLQGKVYEQYF

clone size: -
J gene: TRBJ2-4
D gene: TRBD2
V gene: TRBV19
CDR3 DNA: TGTGCCAGTAGTATACTAGCGGGAGGGTACAAAAACATTCAGTACTTC
CDR3 protein: CASSILAGGYKNIQYF

clone size: -
J gene: TRBJ2-5
D gene: -
V gene: TRBV10-3
CDR3 DNA: TGTGCCATCCAAGGAGCGGCCAAAGAGACCCAGTACTTC
CDR3 protein: CAIQGAAKETQYF

clone size: -
J gene: TRBJ2-7
D gene: -
V gene: TRBV6-2/TRBV6-3
CDR3 DNA: TGTGCCAGCAGTTCCAGGGAACCCTACGAGCAGTACTTC
CDR3 protein: CASSSREPYEQYF

clone size: once
J gene: TRBJ2-1
D gene: TRBD2
V gene: TRBV3-1/TRBV3-2
CDR3 DNA: TGTGCCAGCAGCCAAGATAGCCGACTAGCGGGAGGGCCGTTGCAGTTCTTC
CDR3 protein: CASSQDSRLAGGPLQFF

clone size: few
J gene: TRBJ2-7
D gene: -
V gene: TRBV7-8
CDR3 DNA: TGTGCCAGCAGCTTAGCGGGGCAGAAGAACTACGAGCAGTACTTC
CDR3 protein: CASSLAGQKNYEQYF

clone size: -
J gene: TRBJ1-2
D gene: TRBD1
V gene: TRBV30
CDR3 DNA: TGTGCCTGGAGTTCAGGGGGCGCCGTTGGCTACACCTTC
CDR3 protein: CAWSSGGAVGYTF

clone size: -
J gene: TRBJ2-7
D gene: TRBD1
V gene: TRBV7-6
CDR3 DNA: TGTGCCAGCAGCTTGCGACAGGGTTTCCTCTACGAGCAGTACTTC
CDR3 protein: CASSLRQGFLYEQYF

clone size: -
J gene: TRBJ1-1
D gene: -
V gene: TRBV7-9
CDR3 DNA: TGTGCCAGCAGCTCTTACACTGAAGCTTTCTTT
CDR3 protein: CASSSYTEAFF

clone size: once
J gene: TRBJ2-7
D gene: -
V gene: TRBV29-1
CDR3 DNA: TGCAGCGTTGAAGGTGATCAGGGCTACGAGCAGTACTTC
CDR3 protein: CSVEGDQGYEQYF

clone size: -
J gene: TRBJ2-1
D gene: -
V gene: TRBV18
CDR3 DNA: TGTGCCAGCTCACGGGCAGGCTCCTACAATGAGCAGTTCTTC
CDR3 protein: CASSRAGSYNEQFF

clone size: once
J gene: TRBJ1-6
D gene: TRBD1
V gene: TRBV7-6
CDR3 DNA: TGTGCCAGCAGCTCGGGACAGGGAGGTTCACCCCTCCACTTT
CDR3 protein: CASSSGQGGSPLHF

clone size: -
J gene: TRBJ1-2
D gene: -
V gene: TRBV11-2
CDR3 DNA: TGTGCCAGCAGCTTACTACAGGGCCGAACGACCTATGGCTACACCTTC
CDR3 protein: CASSLLQGRTTYGYTF